Here is one TCR beta chain with its context. This sample was taken from a study of blood T cell repertoires in COVID-19. Study-wide background: Italy, Spain and the United States were the sources of the convalescent and acute COVID-19 samples. Sample material is recorded as cDNA or gDNA derived from T cells, B-cell-depleted T cells, or PBMCs.

In the original workflow: Counts of nucleated cells, estimated from reference gene primer amplification, were obtained. Profiling relied on immunoSEQ multiplex PCR, and the TCRdb table lists in-frame clones only, not all of them. The V and J calls and clone size were taken over from that table, and D and trimming were inferred from the DNA. The sample includes about 160,000 clones, just under 90% seen only once; the top ten take 9% to 12%. Trimming took 3 bases from V and 11 from J, leaving 17 bases between them. The CDR3 contains 13 residues. Germline CDR1 is DFQATT and CDR2 is SNEGSKA (reference sequence).

Source material: peripheral blood. This clonotype was obtained from a woman aged 70 to 79 with COVID-19, enrolled during active disease. The genes are TRBV20-1 and TRBJ2-1; D remains ambiguous. CDR3 residues: CSASGQSIQQQFF. The CDR3 coding sequence is TGCAGTGCTAGTGGGCAATCAATACAGCAGCAGTTCTTC.